The present T cell receptor beta chain was sequenced within a study of T cell clusters in autoimmune cytopenias. TRB was amplified by touch-down multiplex PCR, primer pools A and B combined. TCRdb reprocessed the multiplex PCR reads, keeping one entry per CDR3 protein, no DNA. The specimen's table records more than 4,000 distinct CDR3 sequences. TRB was amplified from roughly 250 ng of peripheral blood genomic DNA per sample. Germline V gene data show CDR1 as KGHDR and CDR2 as SFDVKD. This CDR3 has 19 amino acids. These data are also associated with another study on T cell repertoires in aging, cancer and after chemotherapy. As reported in that work: These repertoire data do not allow conclusions about immunological memory after chemotherapy.

Sequences were obtained from peripheral blood. V usage is TRBV24-1 and J usage is TRBJ2-5; absent DNA, TCRdb's TRBD1 call cannot be checked. This sequence originates from a human donor in good health. The CDR3 loop is CATRPGPGQGAVSQETQYF.